This TCR beta chain comes out of a study of PD-1 blockade in classical Hodgkin lymphoma. Autologous stem cell transplantation was followed by relapse in every patient, and brentuximab vedotin exposure varied. Generated by immunoSEQ multiplex PCR, the TCRdb table keeps only in-frame clones and is missing some. The sample consists of about 75,000 clones, about 93% of them appearing once. V was trimmed by 3 bases and J by 6 bases, leaving 12 bases between them. Germline V lookup: CDR1 MNHEY, CDR2 SMNVEV (reference sequence). This CDR3 comprises 14 residues. Sequenced here: peripheral blood mononuclear cells (PBMCs), sampled at baseline. The chain is built from TRBV27 and TRBJ1-5; possibly TRBD1 for D (6 bases). The receptor comes from a human donor with classical Hodgkin lymphoma. Written as DNA, the CDR3 is TGTGCCAGCAGTTTCTTCCAGGGGATTCAGCCCCAGCATTTT. Protein sequence: CASSFFQGIQPQHF.